This TCR beta chain was identified during a study of blood T cells in healthy people across ages. The length of the CDR3 is 16 residues. Germline loops: CDR1 MNHEY, CDR2 SVGAGI. Using a J-beta primer mix together with a sample-barcoded 5' primer, a second PCR was run for roughly 6 to 12 cycles. Each of the cDNA molecules was tagged by a template-switch adaptor with 12 random nucleotides. From the 5' RACE reads, TCRdb called clonotypes with MiXCR, one entry per CDR3 protein. Among roughly 2 million distinct CDR3 sequences listed, roughly 52% were seen once. The chain is built from TRBV6-5 and TRBJ2-4, with TRBD2 identical over 12 bases. TRBJ2-5 matches the DNA end more closely, so the J call is doubtful. Sequenced material: blood. The clonotype comes from a woman aged 35 to 49 in good health. CDR3 protein: CASSSLAGGDQETQYF. Here the CDR3 DNA reads TGTGCCAGCAGTTCACTAGCGGGGGGCGATCAAGAGACCCAGTACTTC.